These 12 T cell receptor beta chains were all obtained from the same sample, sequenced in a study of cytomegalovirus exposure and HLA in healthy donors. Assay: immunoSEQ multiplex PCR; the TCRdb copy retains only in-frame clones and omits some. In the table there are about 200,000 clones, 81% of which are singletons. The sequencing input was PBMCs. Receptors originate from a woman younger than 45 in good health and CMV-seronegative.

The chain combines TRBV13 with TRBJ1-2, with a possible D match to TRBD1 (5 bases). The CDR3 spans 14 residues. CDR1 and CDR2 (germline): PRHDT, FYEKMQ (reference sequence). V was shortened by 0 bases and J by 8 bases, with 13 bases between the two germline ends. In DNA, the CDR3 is TGTGCCAGCAGCTTAGGCCGGGGGGATTTCGGCTACACCTTC. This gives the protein CASSLGRGDFGYTF.

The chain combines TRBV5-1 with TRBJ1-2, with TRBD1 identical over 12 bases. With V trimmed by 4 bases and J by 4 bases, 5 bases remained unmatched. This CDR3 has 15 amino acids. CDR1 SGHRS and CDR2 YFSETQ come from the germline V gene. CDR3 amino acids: CASSLGTGGGYGYTF. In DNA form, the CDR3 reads TGCGCCAGCAGCCTCGGGACAGGGGGCGGCTATGGCTACACCTTC.

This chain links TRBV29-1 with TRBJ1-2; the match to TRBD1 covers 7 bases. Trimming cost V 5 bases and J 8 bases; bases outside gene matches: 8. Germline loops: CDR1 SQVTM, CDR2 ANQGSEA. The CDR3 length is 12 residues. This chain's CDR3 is CSVQQGLSGYTF. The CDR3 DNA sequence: TGCAGCGTTCAACAGGGGCTTTCCGGCTACACCTTC.

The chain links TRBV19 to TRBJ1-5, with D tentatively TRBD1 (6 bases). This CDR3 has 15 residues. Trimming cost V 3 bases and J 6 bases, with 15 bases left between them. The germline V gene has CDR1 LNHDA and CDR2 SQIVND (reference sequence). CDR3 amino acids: CASSMLGGRGQPQHF. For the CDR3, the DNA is TGTGCCAGTAGTATGCTAGGGGGACGGGGTCAGCCCCAGCATTTT. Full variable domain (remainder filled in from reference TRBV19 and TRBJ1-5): DGGITQSPKYLFRKEGQNVTLSCEQNLNHDAMYWYRQDPGQGLRLIYYSQIVNDFQKGDIAEGYSVSREKKESFPLTVTSAQKNPTAFYLCASSMLGGRGQPQHFGDGTRLSIL.

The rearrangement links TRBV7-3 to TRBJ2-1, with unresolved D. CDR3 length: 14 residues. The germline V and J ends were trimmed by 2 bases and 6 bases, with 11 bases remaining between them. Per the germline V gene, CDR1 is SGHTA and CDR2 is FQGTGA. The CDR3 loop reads CASSLFGSANEQFF. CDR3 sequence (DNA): TGTGCCAGCAGCTTATTTGGCTCCGCCAATGAGCAGTTCTTC.

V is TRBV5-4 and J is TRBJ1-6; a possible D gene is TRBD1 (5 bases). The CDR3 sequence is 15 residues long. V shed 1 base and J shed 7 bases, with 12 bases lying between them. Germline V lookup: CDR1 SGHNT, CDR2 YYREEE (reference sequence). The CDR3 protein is CASSLFTGENSPLHF. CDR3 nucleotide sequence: TGTGCCAGCAGCTTGTTCACGGGGGAGAATTCACCCCTCCACTTT.

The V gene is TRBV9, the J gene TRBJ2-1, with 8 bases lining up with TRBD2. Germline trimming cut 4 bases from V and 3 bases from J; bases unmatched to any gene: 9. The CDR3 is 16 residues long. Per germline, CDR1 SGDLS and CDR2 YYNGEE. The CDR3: CASSPYSGRGYNEQFF. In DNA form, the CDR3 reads TGTGCCAGCAGCCCCTATTCCGGGAGGGGCTACAATGAGCAGTTCTTC.

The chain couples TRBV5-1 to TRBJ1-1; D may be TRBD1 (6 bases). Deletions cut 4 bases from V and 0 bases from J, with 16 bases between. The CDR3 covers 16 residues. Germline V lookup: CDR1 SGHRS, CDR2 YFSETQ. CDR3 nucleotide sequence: TGCGCCAGCAGCCCTAGGGCAGGGGAATTGAACACTGAAGCTTTCTTT. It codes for CASSPRAGELNTEAFF.

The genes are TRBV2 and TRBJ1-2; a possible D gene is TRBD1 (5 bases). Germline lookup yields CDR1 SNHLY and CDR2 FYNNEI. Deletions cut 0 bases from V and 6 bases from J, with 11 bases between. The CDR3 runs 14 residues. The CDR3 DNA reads TGTGCCAGCAGTGAAGCGCTTCCGGGGGATGGCTACACCTTC. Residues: CASSEALPGDGYTF.

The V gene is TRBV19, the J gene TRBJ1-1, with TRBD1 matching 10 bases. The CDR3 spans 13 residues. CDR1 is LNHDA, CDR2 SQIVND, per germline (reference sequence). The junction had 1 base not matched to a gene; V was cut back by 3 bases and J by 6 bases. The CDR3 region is CASSMDRGAEAFF. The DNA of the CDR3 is TGTGCCAGTAGTATGGACAGGGGGGCTGAAGCTTTCTTT.

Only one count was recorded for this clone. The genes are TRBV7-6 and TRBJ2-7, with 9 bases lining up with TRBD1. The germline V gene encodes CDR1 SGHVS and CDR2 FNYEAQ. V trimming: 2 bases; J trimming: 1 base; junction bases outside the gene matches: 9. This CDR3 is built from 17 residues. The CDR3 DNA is TGTGCCAGCAGCTTACAGAGGGGGACAGGGAAGTCCTACGAGCAGTACTTC. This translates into CASSLQRGTGKSYEQYF.

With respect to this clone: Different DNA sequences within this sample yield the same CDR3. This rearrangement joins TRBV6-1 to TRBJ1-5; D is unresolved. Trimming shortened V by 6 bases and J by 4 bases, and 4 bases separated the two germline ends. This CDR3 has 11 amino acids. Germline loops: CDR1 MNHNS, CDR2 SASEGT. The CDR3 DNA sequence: TGTGCCAGCAGCGTTAATCAGCCCCAGCATTTT. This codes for CASSVNQPQHF.